This T cell receptor beta chain was obtained from a study of blood T cell repertoires in COVID-19. CDR3 length equals 15 residues. Trimming stripped 2 bases from V and 6 bases from J, with 16 bases between. Germline-derived CDR1 and CDR2 are ENHRY and SYGVKD. This table comes from immunoSEQ multiplex PCR, and its TCRdb copy is limited to in-frame clones, with some not included. The sample has over 45,000 clones; about 86% are singletons. This TCR was recovered from a woman of 80 years or more with acute or convalescent COVID-19. This chain joins TRBV10-3 and TRBJ1-2; D may be TRBD1 (5 bases). Sequencing was done on a sample of peripheral blood. The CDR3 DNA reads as TGTGCCATCAGTGAGCCTGAGCGCAGGGAGGATGGCTACACCTTC. Encoded protein: CAISEPERREDGYTF.